The entry that follows covers one T cell receptor (beta chain) sequence. Its cognate antigen is unknown. The data stem from a study of T-cell memory formation after mild COVID-19. Across the study: The two donors had largely donor-specific TCR clusters. Overall study results and limits: The pre-infection memory compartment contained some responding clones, suggesting cross-reactive memory joined.

TCRdb independently ran MiXCR on the 5' RACE reads; one entry per CDR3 protein. The table shows approximately 500,000 distinct CDR3 sequences, with 25% occurring only once. In germline, CDR1 is SGHAT, CDR2 FQDESV (reference sequence). This CDR3 has 16 amino acids. V gave up 6 bases and J gave up 0 bases, with 15 bases separating them. This sequence originates from an adult woman who had mild COVID-19 (a few samples of this study predate the infection). Cell type and time point are not known. Sequenced: PBMCs or a T cell subset sorted from them (not recorded which). The chain is built from TRBV11-1 and TRBJ2-1; D call uncertain. CDR3 residues: CASSYSRLTSYNEQFF. The CDR3 DNA follows: TGTGCCAGCAGTTATAGCCGCCTGACCTCCTACAATGAGCAGTTCTTC.